This T cell receptor (beta chain) comes out of a study of cytomegalovirus exposure and HLA in healthy donors. Study-level background: Early released data comprised around 80 million unique TCRs from HLA-typed donors.

Germline assignment: CDR1 SGDLS and CDR2 YYNGEE. The CDR3 contains 15 residues. The V gene end was trimmed by 0 bases and the J gene end by 1 base; junction bases not matched to a gene: 3. This clone was observed once. PCR primers comprised 60 Vbeta and 13 Jbeta primers. The assay was immunoSEQ multiplex PCR, and TCRdb's table has in-frame clones only and misses some. Among some 170,000 clones listed, about 75% were seen once. The sample taken for sequencing was PBMCs. The chain uses TRBV9 and TRBJ2-5, with 7 bases identical to TRBD2. The clonotype originates from a woman aged 45-59 years in good health and CMV-seropositive. CDR3 DNA: TGTGCCAGCAGCGTAGCGGGGGGATTCCAAGAGACCCAGTACTTC. This codes for CASSVAGGFQETQYF.